These 26 T cell receptor beta chains share one sample of origin, sequenced in a study of T cells in localized non-small cell lung cancer. Profiled with immunoSEQ multiplex PCR; TCRdb holds only in-frame clones, not every one. Counted here are 15,000 to 20,000 clones, over 80% occurring once; the ten biggest clones make up 25%. Sequenced material: peripheral blood, taken before any cancer treatment. The receptor set was obtained from a female donor older than 55 with stage I lung adenocarcinoma.

The J gene is TRBJ1-4, the V gene TRBV6-6; no clear D. Trimming cost V 8 bases and J 8 bases, with 21 bases left between them. Germline V gives CDR1 MNHNY, CDR2 SVGAGI (reference sequence). This CDR3 has 15 amino acids. The CDR3 reads CASRLGPRDGEKLFF. The DNA of the CDR3 is TGTGCCAGCCGGCTCGGGCCTAGGGATGGGGAAAAACTGTTTTTT.

CDR3 in amino acids: CASSSKRQGGYNEQFF. CDR3 DNA: TGTGCCAGCAGCTCGAAACGACAGGGGGGGTACAATGAGCAGTTCTTC. The chain employs TRBV7-6 and TRBJ2-1; the match to TRBD1 covers 9 bases. There are 16 residues in the CDR3. The J segment lost 4 bases and the V segment lost 4 bases, leaving 8 bases of the junction unmatched. In germline, CDR1 is SGHVS, CDR2 FNYEAQ.

The chain couples TRBV6-6 to TRBJ1-1, with 9 bases lining up with TRBD1. With V trimmed by 5 bases and J by 4 bases, 8 bases remained unmatched. CDR1 is MNHNY and CDR2 is SVGAGI in the germline V gene (reference sequence). This CDR3 region has 15 residues. The CDR3 sequence: CASSNRGQGPTEAFF. Written as DNA, the CDR3 is TGTGCCAGCAGTAACCGCGGACAGGGGCCCACTGAAGCTTTCTTT.

This clone was detected only a few times. This chain joins TRBV29-1 and TRBJ1-2; D is unclear. V lost 6 bases to trimming and J lost 0 bases, with 11 bases between them. Germline CDR1 SQVTM, CDR2 ANQGSEA. This CDR3 is 13 amino acids long. The CDR3 DNA reads TGCAGCGTCATGGACGAGGCTAACTATGGCTACACCTTC. It codes for CSVMDEANYGYTF.

This chain uses TRBV6-5 with TRBJ2-5; D is perhaps TRBD1 (6 bases). The CDR3 consists of 15 residues. The germline V gene encodes CDR1 MNHEY and CDR2 SVGAGI. V was clipped by 3 bases and J by 11 bases, with 22 bases between them. As DNA, the CDR3 is TGTGCCAGCAGTTATTCCCGCCAGGGGCTGGGGGTACAGTACTTC. It is translated as CASSYSRQGLGVQYF.

The chain links TRBV6-6 to TRBJ2-4; TRBD1 aligns across 8 bases. Germline V lookup: CDR1 MNHNY, CDR2 SVGAGI (reference sequence). CDR3 length equals 14 residues. The V and J ends lost 6 bases and 7 bases, in that order; junction bases with no gene match: 8. DNA for the CDR3: TGTGCCAGCAGCCGTGGACAGGGTGCCAACATTCAGTACTTC. It encodes CASSRGQGANIQYF.

V is TRBV5-6 and J is TRBJ1-1; 7 bases align to TRBD1. The ends lost 4 bases at V and 3 bases at J; junction bases unmatched: 3. CDR3 size: 13 residues. Germline values: CDR1 SGHDT, CDR2 YYEEEE. The CDR3, as DNA: TGTGCCAGCAGCCCCGGGACAGACACTGAAGCTTTCTTT. Amino acid sequence: CASSPGTDTEAFF.

The V call is TRBV30, the J call TRBJ1-2; D might be TRBD1 (5 bases). This CDR3 has 12 amino acids. Trimming left V 4 bases short and J 2 bases short, with 8 bases between. The germline CDR1 and CDR2 sequences are GTSNPN and SVGIG (reference sequence). CDR3 DNA sequence: TGTGCCTGGAAGACAGTCAACTATGGCTACACCTTC. Translated, it gives CAWKTVNYGYTF.

The chain uses TRBV7-9 and TRBJ2-3, with a tentative D call TRBD2 (5 bases). V was trimmed by 5 bases and J by 0 bases, leaving 15 bases between them. Germline V gene lookup returns CDR1 SEHNR and CDR2 FQNEAQ (reference sequence). The CDR3 totals 16 residues. The CDR3 reads CASSAWGADSTDTQYF. In DNA, the CDR3 is TGTGCCAGCAGCGCCTGGGGAGCGGACAGCACAGATACGCAGTATTTT.

V usage is TRBV6-1 and J usage is TRBJ1-1; no clear D gene. The CDR3 has 15 amino acids. Deletions cut 0 bases from V and 4 bases from J, with 12 bases between. Per germline, CDR1 MNHNS and CDR2 SASEGT. CDR3 bases: TGTGCCAGCAGTGAAGCCAGAATTAAGACCACTGAAGCTTTCTTT. Translated, it gives CASSEARIKTTEAFF.

This chain links TRBV7-3 with TRBJ2-7, with a weak D call TRBD1 (5 bases). Trimming removed 4 bases from V and 5 bases from J, with 15 bases in between. The germline V gene has CDR1 SGHTA and CDR2 FQGTGA. This CDR3 has 14 amino acids. The CDR3 protein is CASSSVGRVHEQYF. The DNA of the CDR3 is TGTGCCAGCAGCTCTGTGGGCAGGGTCCACGAGCAGTACTTC.

The chain couples TRBV10-3 to TRBJ1-2; D ambiguous. The V gene's germline CDR1 is ENHRY and CDR2 SYGVKD. The CDR3 contains 14 residues. Trimming took off 2 bases at V and 3 bases at J, with 10 bases between the two ends. The CDR3 nucleotides are TGTGCCATCAGTGAGCCGGGGAGGTACTATGGCTACACCTTC. It encodes CAISEPGRYYGYTF.

The genes are TRBV5-4 and TRBJ1-2, with TRBD1 as a possible D gene (6 bases). The CDR3 has 13 residues. V was clipped by 5 bases and J by 4 bases, with 12 bases between them. Germline V gene lookup returns CDR1 SGHNT and CDR2 YYREEE (reference sequence). The DNA of the CDR3 is TGTGCCAGCAGGAATCAACAGGGCTATGGCTACACCTTC. Translated, it gives CASRNQQGYGYTF.

This clone was seen a single time. The chain carries TRBV6-5 and TRBJ2-3; possibly TRBD1 for D (6 bases). Deletions cut 8 bases from V and 1 base from J, with 10 bases between. The CDR3 loop spans 13 amino acids. Germline assignment: CDR1 MNHEY and CDR2 SVGAGI. CDR3 loop: CASQGSGTDTQYF. The CDR3 nucleotides read TGTGCCAGCCAGGGGTCAGGCACAGATACGCAGTATTTT.

This chain links TRBV5-6 with TRBJ1-1; no clear D. The CDR3 is made up of 16 amino acids. The V gene lost 0 bases and the J gene lost 0 bases, with 12 bases spanning the gap. Germline loops: CDR1 SGHDT, CDR2 YYEEEE. In nucleotides, the CDR3 is TGTGCCAGCAGCTTGGTGCGGGGTGACATGAACACTGAAGCTTTCTTT. Translation: CASSLVRGDMNTEAFF.

Written as DNA, the CDR3 is TGTGCCAGCAGCCGCCTTGCAGGGGTGGGGGAGCAGTACTTC. Amino acids: CASSRLAGVGEQYF. The chain is built from TRBV5-6 and TRBJ2-7, with D maybe TRBD1 (6 bases). The CDR3 has 14 residues. V was cut by 4 bases and J by 7 bases, with 18 bases left in between. CDR1 SGHDT and CDR2 YYEEEE come from the germline V gene.

The sample holds one count of this clone. The genes are TRBV2 and TRBJ1-2, with D possibly TRBD1 on 6 matching bases. Germline values: CDR1 SNHLY, CDR2 FYNNEI. The CDR3 spans 14 residues. Trimming pared 7 bases from V and 5 bases from J, leaving 17 bases between. The CDR3 DNA follows: TGTGCCAGCACTAACAGGGAAGTAGGGTATGGCTACACCTTC. As protein: CASTNREVGYGYTF.

The chain uses TRBV9 and TRBJ2-2; weak D call: TRBD1 (5 bases). CDR1 is SGDLS and CDR2 is YYNGEE in the germline V gene. V gave up 2 bases and J gave up 6 bases, with 17 bases separating them. The CDR3 is made up of 16 amino acids. The CDR3 region has the DNA TGTGCCAGCAGCGTTGGGGCAGGCCTAGGGTCCGGGGAGCTGTTTTTT. This gives the protein CASSVGAGLGSGELFF.

The chain is built from TRBV5-1 and TRBJ1-2, with D unresolved. Germline-derived CDR1 and CDR2 are SGHRS and YFSETQ. The CDR3 has 12 amino acids. V was cut by 0 bases and J by 2 bases, with 2 bases left in between. This CDR3 is CASSLGNYGYTF. CDR3 DNA sequence: TGCGCCAGCAGCTTGGGGAACTATGGCTACACCTTC.

The genes are TRBV2 and TRBJ1-5; D remains ambiguous. V dropped 3 bases and J dropped 6 bases, with 9 bases sitting between them. Looked up from germline, CDR1 is SNHLY and CDR2 is FYNNEI. The CDR3 runs to 13 residues. CDR3 sequence: CASSDKTSQPQHF. The CDR3 bases are TGTGCCAGCAGTGATAAGACTTCTCAGCCCCAGCATTTT.

The gene calls are TRBV2 and TRBJ2-1; 9 nucleotides align to TRBD1. This CDR3 is 16 amino acids long. After removal of 7 bases from V and 1 base from J, the junction contained 8 bases not matched to a gene. Germline V lookup: CDR1 SNHLY, CDR2 FYNNEI. CDR3 amino acids: CASTLTGGRSYNEQFF. The CDR3 DNA reads as TGTGCCAGCACCTTGACAGGGGGTAGGTCCTACAATGAGCAGTTCTTC.

This sequence joins TRBV18 and TRBJ1-4; TRBD1 might be the D (5 bases). Per germline, CDR1 KGHSH and CDR2 LQKENI. CDR3 length: 13 amino acids. Trimming left V 8 bases short and J 0 bases short, with 7 bases between. DNA for the CDR3: TGTGCCAGCCGGACATCAACTAATGAAAAACTGTTTTTT. Its translation: CASRTSTNEKLFF.

The V call is TRBV7-2, the J call TRBJ1-5, with unresolved D. Looked up from germline, CDR1 is SGHTA and CDR2 is FQGNSA. V was trimmed by 4 bases and J by 0 bases, leaving 7 bases between them. The CDR3 totals 14 residues. The CDR3 DNA reads as TGTGCCAGCAGCTGGCTTTATAGCAATCAGCCCCAGCATTTT. Amino acid sequence: CASSWLYSNQPQHF. The variable domain in full, completed from reference TRBV7-2 and TRBJ1-5, reads GAGVSQSPSNKVTEKGKDVELRCDPISGHTALYWYRQSLGQGLEFLIYFQGNSAPDKSGLPSDRFSAERTGGSVSTLTIQRTQQEDSAVYLCASSWLYSNQPQHFGDGTRLSIL.

The V call is TRBV2, the J call TRBJ1-2; D unclear. There are 14 residues in the CDR3. Germline CDR1 SNHLY, CDR2 FYNNEI. Deletions cut 2 bases from V and 0 bases from J, with 7 bases between. The CDR3 DNA is TGTGCCAGCAGTGAAACTACCGCTAACTATGGCTACACCTTC. It codes for CASSETTANYGYTF.

A few counts support this clone. The chain's CDR3 is CASPGNGALNTEAFF. The CDR3, as DNA: TGTGCCAGCCCTGGCAACGGGGCCCTGAACACTGAAGCTTTCTTT. This sequence joins TRBV2 and TRBJ1-1; TRBD1 is a possible D gene (5 bases). This CDR3 region has 15 residues. Trimming left V 8 bases short and J 0 bases short, with 16 bases between. Per germline, CDR1 SNHLY and CDR2 FYNNEI. Together with reference TRBV2 and TRBJ1-1, the CDR3 gives the full variable domain: EPEVTQTPSHQVTQMGQEVILRCVPISNHLYFYWYRQILGQKVEFLVSFYNNEISEKSEIFDDQFSVERPDGSNFTLKIRSTKLEDSAMYFCASPGNGALNTEAFFGQGTRLTVV.

This chain uses TRBV7-2 with TRBJ2-7; 10 bases match TRBD2. The CDR3 contains 15 residues. Germline V gene sequence: CDR1 SGHTA, CDR2 FQGNSA. The ends lost 1 base at V and 3 bases at J; junction bases unmatched: 3. The CDR3 sequence is CASSLEASGGYEQYF. In DNA form, the CDR3 reads TGTGCCAGCAGCTTAGAGGCTAGCGGGGGCTACGAGCAGTACTTC.